What follows are 11 T cell receptor beta chains derived from one specimen sequenced in a study of human T cells and chemical hapten exposure. Using its own MiXCR run on the RACE reads, TCRdb lists one record per CDR3 protein. The sample includes roughly 94,000 distinct CDR3 sequences, over 7.5% of them seen just once. The time point denotes: patch test 2, 6 weeks after DPC sensitization. Stated treatment: therapeutic diphenylcyclopropenone sensitization with weekly scalp DPC. The sequences come from whole blood, collected in connection with sensitization to the hapten diphenylcyclopropenone (DPC). These receptors were taken from a woman between 40 and 50 years old with alopecia areata. Some clones in this sample may be carry-over from other donors' samples.

This clonotype was observed many times. The chain carries TRBV20-1 and TRBJ2-2; D not certain. This CDR3 has 12 amino acids. The germline V gene encodes CDR1 DFQATT and CDR2 SNEGSKA (reference sequence). The ends were cut back, 7 bases at V and 3 bases at J, with 9 bases in the middle. The CDR3 spells CSVRHYTGELFF. The CDR3, as DNA: TGCAGTGTCCGACACTACACCGGGGAGCTGTTTTTT.

The rearrangement uses TRBV7-2 and TRBJ2-3; D perhaps matches TRBD2 (6 bases). The V gene's germline CDR1 is SGHTA and CDR2 FQGNSA. V gave up 1 base and J gave up 6 bases, with 29 bases separating them. The CDR3 loop spans 20 amino acids. The CDR3 protein is CASSLGPSGSGVLPRDTQYF. In nucleotides, the CDR3 is TGTGCCAGCAGCTTAGGCCCCTCAGGGTCGGGAGTCCTCCCCAGGGATACGCAGTATTTT.

This clonotype was seen a handful of times. V and J are TRBV3-1 and TRBJ2-1; the D call may be TRBD1 or TRBD2 (5 bases each). V was shortened by 1 base and J by 8 bases, with 18 bases between the two germline ends. CDR3 length: 16 residues. Germline assignment: CDR1 LGHDT and CDR2 YNNKEL (reference sequence). The DNA for the CDR3 is TGTGCCAGCAGCCAAGTAGGGGCAGGGTCGGGGCATGAGCAGTTCTTC. Protein product: CASSQVGAGSGHEQFF.

The chain recombines TRBV28 with TRBJ2-7, with 13 bases lining up with TRBD2. The CDR3 covers 14 residues. Germline V lookup: CDR1 MDHEN, CDR2 SYDVKM. Trimming removed 9 bases from V and 5 bases from J; junction bases left unmatched: 7. The CDR3 nucleotides are TGTGCCAGTTCCGGACTAGCGGGAGACCACGAGCAGTACTTC. Protein product: CASSGLAGDHEQYF.

This sequence joins TRBV2 and TRBJ2-1, with unresolved D. The CDR3 covers 15 residues. The germline V gene encodes CDR1 SNHLY and CDR2 FYNNEI. Trimming took 5 bases from V and 2 from J, leaving 13 bases between them. CDR3 sequence (DNA): TGTGCCAGCAGTCCCAAGGGTCAGGCCTACAATGAGCAGTTCTTC. This gives the protein CASSPKGQAYNEQFF. The variable domain in full, completed from reference TRBV2 and TRBJ2-1, reads EPEVTQTPSHQVTQMGQEVILRCVPISNHLYFYWYRQILGQKVEFLVSFYNNEISEKSEIFDDQFSVERPDGSNFTLKIRSTKLEDSAMYFCASSPKGQAYNEQFFGPGTRLTVL.

This sequence joins TRBV29-1 and TRBJ2-7, with 9 bases lining up with TRBD2. The germline V gene has CDR1 SQVTM and CDR2 ANQGSEA. Germline trimming cut 3 bases from V and 5 bases from J; bases unmatched to any gene: 5. The CDR3 sequence is 13 residues long. Written as DNA, the CDR3 is TGCAGCGTTGACGCTAGCGGGACTCACGAGCAGTACTTC. Protein sequence: CSVDASGTHEQYF.

This clonotype was seen more than once but under ten times. The rearrangement links TRBV29-1 to TRBJ1-2; 8 nucleotides agree with TRBD1. Germline CDR1 and CDR2: SQVTM and ANQGSEA. CDR3 size: 13 residues. The V and J ends lost 7 bases and 4 bases, in that order; junction bases with no gene match: 8. CDR3 residues: CSADRGSIYGYTF. The CDR3, as DNA: TGCAGCGCTGACAGGGGCAGTATCTATGGCTACACCTTC.

This clonotype was counted ten times or more. The chain has TRBV7-9 and TRBJ2-6; D is ambiguous. Trimming pared 5 bases from V and 5 bases from J, leaving 13 bases between. The CDR3 sequence is 15 residues long. Per the germline V gene, CDR1 is SEHNR and CDR2 is FQNEAQ (reference sequence). CDR3 loop: CASSPINDWANVLTF. DNA for the CDR3: TGTGCCAGCAGCCCTATCAACGACTGGGCCAACGTCCTGACTTTC.

There are a few counts of this clonotype. The genes are TRBV20-1 and TRBJ2-7; 12 nucleotides match TRBD2. The CDR3 runs 15 residues. CDR1 is DFQATT and CDR2 is SNEGSKA in the germline V gene (reference sequence). Losses at the gene ends were 5 bases for V and 0 bases for J; bases not matched to a gene: 5. The CDR3 nucleotides read TGCAGTGCTCGCCGACTAGCGGGGGACTCCTACGAGCAGTACTTC. This translates into CSARRLAGDSYEQYF.

In this sample, this clonotype turned up many times. This rearrangement joins TRBV12-3 or TRBV12-4 to TRBJ2-5; no clear D. Trimming stripped 3 bases from V and 5 bases from J, with 10 bases between. CDR3 length: 13 amino acids. The CDR3 protein is CASSFGPVETQYF. DNA of the CDR3: TGTGCCAGCAGTTTCGGACCAGTGGAGACCCAGTACTTC.

There are many counts of this clonotype. For the CDR3, the DNA is TGCAGCGTTGGACGGCTAGCGGGAGTAGGATCCTACAATGAGCAGTTCTTC. Amino acids: CSVGRLAGVGSYNEQFF. The chain carries TRBV29-1 and TRBJ2-1; the match to TRBD2 covers 10 bases. Germline V gives CDR1 SQVTM, CDR2 ANQGSEA. CDR3 size: 17 residues. Germline trimming cut 4 bases from V and 1 base from J; bases unmatched to any gene: 10.